These 22 T cell receptor beta chains share one sample of origin, sequenced in a study of human T cells and chemical hapten exposure. Time point meaning: pre-sensitization, week 0. Stated treatment: therapeutic diphenylcyclopropenone sensitization with weekly scalp DPC. MiXCR, applied by TCRdb to the RACE reads, yields one record per CDR3 protein. The sample contains over 300,000 distinct CDR3 sequences, around 5.5% of which appear only once. The sequences come from whole blood, collected in connection with sensitization to the hapten diphenylcyclopropenone (DPC). The receptors were gathered from a woman aged 45-60 years with alopecia areata. Some clones in this sample may be carry-over from other donors' samples.

This clonotype has ten or more counts. The rearrangement uses TRBV6-1 and TRBJ2-3; tentative D call: TRBD1 (5 bases). The CDR3 has 15 amino acids. V gave up 2 bases and J gave up 3 bases, with 12 bases separating them. Germline V CDR1 and CDR2: MNHNS, SASEGT. In DNA, the CDR3 is TGTGCCAGCAGTGAAAAGGGGCCAGCAACAGATACGCAGTATTTT. The encoded protein is CASSEKGPATDTQYF.

This clonotype was observed at least ten times. The chain carries TRBV7-2 and TRBJ1-5, with TRBD1 matching 10 bases. The CDR3 consists of 18 residues. J lost 1 base, V lost 1 base, and 7 bases had no gene match. The germline CDR1 and CDR2 sequences are SGHTA and FQGNSA. The CDR3 DNA sequence: TGTGCCAGCAGCTTAGTAGGTGGACAGGGGGTGAGCAATCAGCCCCAGCATTTT. Its protein product is CASSLVGGQGVSNQPQHF. The variable domain in full, completed from reference TRBV7-2 and TRBJ1-5, reads GAGVSQSPSNKVTEKGKDVELRCDPISGHTALYWYRQSLGQGLEFLIYFQGNSAPDKSGLPSDRFSAERTGGSVSTLTIQRTQQEDSAVYLCASSLVGGQGVSNQPQHFGDGTRLSIL.

As concerns this clonotype: A much larger clone differs by one base, so this may be a read error. The chain combines TRBV5-5 with TRBJ2-7; TRBD1 matches at 8 bases. The CDR3 runs to 13 residues. Germline lookup yields CDR1 SGHKS and CDR2 YYEKEE (reference sequence). The CDR3, as DNA: TGTCCCAGCAACGGACAGGGCCGCTACGAGCAGTACTTC. Protein sequence: CPSNGQGRYEQYF.

This clonotype was seen more than once but under ten times. The V gene is TRBV27, the J gene TRBJ2-2, with 8 positions matching TRBD1. Losses at the gene ends were 0 bases for V and 5 bases for J; bases not matched to a gene: 11. Germline V gives CDR1 MNHEY, CDR2 SMNVEV (reference sequence). CDR3 size: 18 residues. In DNA, the CDR3 is TGTGCCAGCAGTTTATCTGGGCAGGGGGCAGTTTGGACCGGGGAGCTGTTTTTT. This sequence encodes CASSLSGQGAVWTGELFF.

A few counts support this clonotype. The chain has TRBV2 and TRBJ2-2; maybe TRBD2 (5 bases). The CDR3 has 15 amino acids. Germline assignment: CDR1 SNHLY and CDR2 FYNNEI. V was trimmed by 6 bases and J by 6 bases, leaving 17 bases between them. In nucleotides, the CDR3 is TGTGCCAGCAGAACCCCCCTTGACGGGGCCGGGGAGCTGTTTTTT. Translating it yields CASRTPLDGAGELFF.

The chain joins TRBV24-1 to TRBJ2-3, with 9 bases aligning to TRBD2. V was pared by 5 bases and J by 0 bases, with 11 bases of the junction left unmatched. The CDR3 length is 18 residues. Germline loops: CDR1 KGHDR, CDR2 SFDVKD. The CDR3 region has the DNA TGTGCCACCAGTGGTAGCGGGAGAGTCCCTATTAGCACAGATACGCAGTATTTT. Its translation: CATSGSGRVPISTDTQYF.

This clonotype was detected many times. This chain links TRBV29-1 with TRBJ1-1; unclear D gene. From germline, CDR1 is SQVTM and CDR2 ANQGSEA. CDR3 length: 10 residues. The V end lost 5 bases, the J end lost 7 bases, and 8 bases lay between the germline ends. The CDR3 region is CSVLMVEAFF. The CDR3 bases are TGCAGCGTTCTTATGGTTGAAGCTTTCTTT.

This chain links TRBV28 with TRBJ1-1; 8 nucleotides agree with TRBD1. Germline-derived CDR1 and CDR2 are MDHEN and SYDVKM. The CDR3 consists of 14 residues. With 7 bases clipped from V and 5 bases from J, the junction kept 9 bases outside the gene matches. This chain's CDR3 is CASKQGVRATEAFF. CDR3 DNA sequence: TGTGCCAGCAAACAGGGGGTCCGGGCAACTGAAGCTTTCTTT.

This clonotype was detected ten times or more. The chain uses TRBV28 and TRBJ2-1; weak D call: TRBD2 (6 bases). The germline CDR1 and CDR2 sequences are MDHEN and SYDVKM. Deletions cut 5 bases from V and 5 bases from J, with 22 bases between. The CDR3 loop spans 17 amino acids. The CDR3 nucleotides are TGTGCCAGCAGTCCCCGTGGACTTAGCGGAGGGGACAATGAGCAGTTCTTC. It is translated as CASSPRGLSGGDNEQFF.

The chain employs TRBV6-6 and TRBJ1-4; no firm D call. The CDR3 has 14 amino acids. In germline, CDR1 is MNHNY, CDR2 SVGAGI (reference sequence). V gave up 5 bases and J gave up 0 bases, with 7 bases separating them. The DNA of the CDR3 is TGTGCCAGCAGTCCAGTGTCAACTAATGAAAAACTGTTTTTT. This gives the protein CASSPVSTNEKLFF.

The J gene is TRBJ2-2, the V gene TRBV7-2; the match to TRBD2 covers 7 bases. In germline, CDR1 is SGHTA, CDR2 FQGNSA. The V gene end was trimmed by 5 bases and the J gene end by 2 bases; junction bases not matched to a gene: 8. The CDR3 runs 16 residues. The CDR3 coding sequence is TGTGCCAGCAGCATTACTAGCGCCCTAAACACCGGGGAGCTGTTTTTT. Its translation: CASSITSALNTGELFF.

This clonotype came up many times. The chain carries TRBV27 and TRBJ2-7; perhaps TRBD2 as D (6 bases). The CDR3 runs to 13 residues. Germline V gene sequence: CDR1 MNHEY, CDR2 SMNVEV (reference sequence). V was shortened by 4 bases and J by 3 bases, with 10 bases between the two germline ends. CDR3 bases: TGTGCCAGCAGTTGGTTGGGGGGCTACGAGCAGTACTTC. It codes for CASSWLGGYEQYF.

This clonotype was seen a handful of times. The CDR3 spells CASSALGELFF. The DNA of the CDR3 is TGTGCCAGCAGCGCTCTTGGGGAGCTGTTTTTT. The chain carries TRBV9 and TRBJ2-2; D uncertain. Trimming shortened V by 3 bases and J by 8 bases, and 5 bases separated the two germline ends. This CDR3 contains 11 residues. Looked up from germline, CDR1 is SGDLS and CDR2 is YYNGEE.

This clonotype occurred a few times. V is TRBV6-1 and J is TRBJ1-4; 8 bases fit TRBD1. The V gene's germline CDR1 is MNHNS and CDR2 SASEGT. Losses at the gene ends were 1 base for V and 5 bases for J; bases not matched to a gene: 3. The CDR3 runs to 15 residues. CDR3 coding DNA: TGTGCCAGCAGTGAAGAGGACAGGGTGAATGAAAAACTGTTTTTT. This translates into CASSEEDRVNEKLFF.

The chain uses TRBV7-2 and TRBJ2-7; TRBD1 agrees at 7 bases. V was clipped by 4 bases and J by 2 bases; unmatched bases: 11. Germline CDR1 reads SGHTA; CDR2 reads FQGNSA. The CDR3 covers 16 residues. The CDR3 DNA reads TGTGCCAGCAGCTACCCCGGACAGGCAAGGCCCTACGAGCAGTACTTC. Translation: CASSYPGQARPYEQYF.

The rearrangement joins TRBV9 to TRBJ1-1, with 8 bases lining up with TRBD1. After removal of 4 bases from V and 5 bases from J, the junction contained 10 bases not matched to a gene. This CDR3 has 15 amino acids. From germline, CDR1 is SGDLS and CDR2 YYNGEE. In DNA form, the CDR3 reads TGTGCCAGCAGCTCTACGACAGGGGATAAGACTGAAGCTTTCTTT. Translated: CASSSTTGDKTEAFF.

This clonotype was detected many times. The chain has TRBV27 and TRBJ2-1, with 8 bases that match TRBD2. CDR1 is MNHEY, CDR2 SMNVEV, per germline (reference sequence). After removal of 5 bases from V and 3 bases from J, the junction contained 9 bases not matched to a gene. This CDR3 has 16 amino acids. The CDR3 DNA follows: TGTGCCAGCAGTCAGCTCTTAGCGGGGCACTACAATGAGCAGTTCTTC. This gives the protein CASSQLLAGHYNEQFF.

The J gene is TRBJ2-1, the V gene TRBV6-2 or TRBV6-3; TRBD1 or TRBD2 may be the D gene (6 bases each). The length of the CDR3 is 14 residues. The germline V and J ends were trimmed by 2 bases and 5 bases, with 10 bases remaining between them. CDR1 is MNHEY, CDR2 SVGEGT, per germline. For the CDR3, the DNA is TGTGCCAGCAGTTACGGGGGGCCTAACAATGAGCAGTTCTTC. Translated: CASSYGGPNNEQFF.

This CDR3 is CSAGVKGREQYF. DNA for the CDR3: TGCAGTGCGGGGGTGAAAGGCAGGGAGCAGTACTTC. This chain connects TRBV20-1 to TRBJ2-7; D could derive from TRBD1 or TRBD2 (5 bases each). The length of the CDR3 is 12 residues. Trimming stripped 6 bases from V and 7 bases from J, with 16 bases between. The germline gives CDR1 DFQATT, CDR2 SNEGSKA (reference sequence).

This clonotype was found a few times. The V call is TRBV20-1, the J call TRBJ1-1, with a possible D match to TRBD1 (5 bases). Germline V CDR1 and CDR2: DFQATT, SNEGSKA (reference sequence). The CDR3 runs to 14 residues. V was trimmed by 3 bases and J by 5 bases, leaving 16 bases between them. The CDR3 here is CSASGSTRGTEAFF. In DNA form, the CDR3 reads TGCAGTGCTAGCGGGTCGACTCGGGGGACTGAAGCTTTCTTT.

The rearrangement uses TRBV18 and TRBJ2-7; 9 bases are shared with TRBD1. Germline values: CDR1 KGHSH, CDR2 LQKENI. The CDR3 runs 14 residues. With 3 bases clipped from V and 6 bases from J, the junction kept 6 bases outside the gene matches. The CDR3 reads CASSPGDRVAEQYF. CDR3 in DNA: TGTGCCAGCTCACCCGGGGACAGGGTCGCCGAGCAGTACTTC.

This clonotype was counted at least ten times. The J gene is TRBJ1-1, the V gene TRBV3-1; 7 positions agree with TRBD1. CDR1 and CDR2 (germline): LGHDT, YNNKEL (reference sequence). The CDR3 is made up of 16 amino acids. J was trimmed by 5 bases and V by 3 bases; bases with no gene match: 12. The CDR3 bases are TGTGCCAGCAGCCAGGACCTACAGGGGAGGGGAACTGAAGCTTTCTTT. It encodes CASSQDLQGRGTEAFF.